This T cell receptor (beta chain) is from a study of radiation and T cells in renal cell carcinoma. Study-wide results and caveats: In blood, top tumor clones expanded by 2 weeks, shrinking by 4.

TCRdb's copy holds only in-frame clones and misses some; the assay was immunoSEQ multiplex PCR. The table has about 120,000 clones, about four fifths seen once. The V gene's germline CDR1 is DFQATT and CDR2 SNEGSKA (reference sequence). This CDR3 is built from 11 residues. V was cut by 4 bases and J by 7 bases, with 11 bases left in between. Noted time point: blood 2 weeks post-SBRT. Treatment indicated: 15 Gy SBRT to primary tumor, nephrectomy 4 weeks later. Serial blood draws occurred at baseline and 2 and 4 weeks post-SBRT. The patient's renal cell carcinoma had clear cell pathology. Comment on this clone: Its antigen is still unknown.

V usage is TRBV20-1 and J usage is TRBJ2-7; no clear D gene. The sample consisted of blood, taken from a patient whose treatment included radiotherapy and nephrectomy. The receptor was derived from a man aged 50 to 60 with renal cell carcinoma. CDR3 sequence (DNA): TGCAGTGCTAAGCTAGTAATGGAGCAGTACTTC. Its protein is CSAKLVMEQYF.